Given below is one T cell receptor beta chain in context. The data originate from a study of blood T cell repertoires in COVID-19. Study in general: The origin of the acute and convalescent COVID-19 samples was the United States, Italy and Spain.

Between the trimmed V and J ends, which lost 3 bases and 6 bases, there was a span of 9 bases. The length of the CDR3 is 13 residues. The germline V gene encodes CDR1 KGHSH and CDR2 LQKENI. In the authors' workflow: Scientists estimated how many nucleated cells there were by amplifying reference gene primers. Clones were sequenced by immunoSEQ multiplex PCR, and TCRdb holds only the in-frame ones, with some missing. Clone size and the V and J calls come from that table; the DNA yielded D and trimming. Of roughly 280,000 clones listed, under 90% are singletons. The source is a man aged 45-65 years with acute or convalescent COVID-19. V is TRBV18 and J is TRBJ2-1; TRBD2 might be the D (5 bases). The material sequenced was peripheral blood. The CDR3 DNA reads as TGTGCCAGCTCACCGGGAACTAGCAATGAGCAGTTCTTC. This encodes CASSPGTSNEQFF. Based on the CDR3 plus reference TRBV18 and TRBJ2-1, the full variable domain is NAGVMQNPRHLVRRRGQEARLRCSPMKGHSHVYWYRQLPEEGLKFMVYLQKENIIDESGMPKERFSAEFPKEGPSILRIQQVVRGDSAAYFCASSPGTSNEQFFGPGTRLTVL.